The rows below give T cell receptor beta chains drawn from one sample of a study of lymphopenia after photon versus proton radiotherapy. This table comes from immunoSEQ multiplex PCR, and its TCRdb copy is limited to in-frame clones, with some not included. The sample has approximately 20,000 clones; around nine tenths are singletons. Material: peripheral blood, obtained from a patient treated with photon-based radiotherapy. Receptor source: a man between 60 and 70 years old with pancreatic cancer. Both conserved end residues are part of each CDR3.

TRBV27	TRBJ2-3	CASSRLAGGTDTQYF
TRBV7-2	TRBJ1-2	CASSLVLTVDYGYTF
TRBV4-1	TRBJ1-1	CASDSGRLTLNTEAFF
TRBV18	TRBJ2-2	CASSPDGELFF
TRBV20-1	TRBJ1-4	CSAIDKKKLFF
TRBV5-4	TRBJ1-6	CASSLRGVAYNSPLHF
TRBV4-3	TRBJ2-3	CASSPGTVPPRYF
TRBV6-1	TRBJ1-2	CASSEGQHYGYTF
TRBV25-1	TRBJ2-7	CASSEQGLKQYF
TRBV10-3	TRBJ2-3	CAISALGTSGGLRTDTQYF
TRBV7-7	TRBJ2-5	CASSLGGAGETQYF
TRBV2	TRBJ1-6	CASSKTGPSNSPLHF
TRBV6-5	TRBJ2-3	CASSSTGVDTQYF
TRBV6-5	TRBJ1-1	CASSYSNRGNTEAFF
TRBV29-1	TRBJ2-6	CSVKTGGAGANVLTF
TRBV5-6	TRBJ2-5	CASSLAGPQETQYF
TRBV30	TRBJ2-7	CAWGAGTGAYEQYF
TRBV6-6	TRBJ1-2	CASRSTGTGNGYTF
TRBV11-2	TRBJ2-7	CASSLVRGDRGQSSYEQYF
TRBV6-5	TRBJ1-2	CASTQGGYGYTF
TRBV15	TRBJ2-2	CATSRLAGGLNTGELFF
TRBV7-2	TRBJ1-6	CASSTRTGVSSPLHF
TRBV5-6	TRBJ1-1	CASRKWGGEAFF
TRBV4-1	TRBJ2-7	CASSQGSGHSEQYF